This T cell receptor (beta chain) was retrieved from a study of OX40 agonist ivuxolimab in advanced cancers. CDR3 length: 15 residues. Germline V gene data show CDR1 as SGHRS and CDR2 as YFSETQ. The ends lost 6 bases at V and 4 bases at J; junction bases unmatched: 10. As to this clone: Its antigen is undetermined.

Findings of the study overall: Some patients without response likewise showed low normalized clonal expansion. The average count of expanded clones was higher among CD8+ T cells than among CD4+.

Measured with immunoSEQ multiplex PCR; TCRdb has only the in-frame clones, and not every one. The sample has 55,000 to 85,000 clones; around nine tenths are singletons. V gene TRBV5-1 combines with J gene TRBJ2-3, with TRBD2 matching 8 bases. The starting material was CD4+ or CD8+ T cells sorted from blood, obtained in a trial of the OX40 agonist ivuxolimab. This receptor was identified in an adult with an advanced solid tumor such as melanoma, head and neck, liver or kidney cancer. CDR3 sequence reads: CASKPPAGDPDTQYF. The CDR3 bases are TGCGCCAGCAAGCCCCCAGCGGGGGATCCAGATACGCAGTATTTT.